This TCR beta chain was observed in a study of vaccination effects on CD4 cells after COVID-19. Prior to sequencing, the ViraFEST assay stimulated PBMC with viral peptide pools, which expanded the antigen-specific CD4+ T cells. CD4+ T cell isolation took place after 10 days of culture. Participants were vaccinated with two doses of either the BNT162b2 or mRNA-1273 vaccine. Cultures had half their medium replaced with IL-2 medium on days 3 and 7. TCRdb keeps only in-frame clones here, not all; method: immunoSEQ multiplex PCR. The data hold over 80,000 clones, with around 74% observed a single time. As concerns this clone: The antigen is undetermined.

Source: CD4+ T cells from PBMCs cultured with HCoV-OC43 spike peptides, taken after COVID-19 vaccination. Subset given: HCoV-OC43 spike overlapping peptide pool stimulation. The TCR was taken from a human donor who received a COVID-19 vaccine.

CDR3 sequence reads: CAITPTSDSSTDTQYF. As DNA, the CDR3 is TGTGCCATCACCCCAACTAGCGACTCTAGCACAGATACGCAGTATTTT. V is TRBV10-3 and J is TRBJ2-3, with TRBD2 matching 7 bases. The V segment lost 7 bases and the J segment 0 bases; nucleotides outside the gene matches: 10. The germline gives CDR1 ENHRY, CDR2 SYGVKD. This CDR3 region has 16 residues.